The clone carrying this TCR beta chain came up many times. Primed by a sample-barcoded 5' primer and a J-beta primer mix, a second PCR proceeded for roughly 7 to 12 cycles. One entry per CDR3 protein results from TCRdb running MiXCR on the 5' RACE reads. The sample holds hundreds of thousands of distinct CDR3 sequences, 32% seen once. The data are from a study of blood T cells in healthy people across ages. Germline V lookup: CDR1 SGHTA, CDR2 FQGNSA. Losses at the gene ends were 5 bases for V and 3 bases for J; bases not matched to a gene: 7. The CDR3 length is 15 residues. This TCR came from a woman aged 80 or over in good health. Sequences were obtained from blood. V gene TRBV7-2 combines with J gene TRBJ2-5, with TRBD1 matching over 9 bases. DNA for the CDR3: TGTGCCAGCAGCGGGCCAGGGACAGGGAAAGAGACCCAGTACTTC. Translated, it gives CASSGPGTGKETQYF. The full variable domain, with the rest looked up from reference TRBV7-2 and TRBJ2-5, is GAGVSQSPSNKVTEKGKDVELRCDPISGHTALYWYRQSLGQGLEFLIYFQGNSAPDKSGLPSDRFSAERTGGSVSTLTIQRTQQEDSAVYLCASSGPGTGKETQYFGPGTRLLVL.